This T cell receptor beta chain was sequenced during a study of Ad26.COV2.S vaccination and SARS-CoV-2 variants. As to this clone: What it binds is not known.

Study results and limitations: It was vaccine recipients, not placebo recipients, who had the higher spike-specific TCR breadth.

Treatment noted: about 20 received Ad26.COV2.S at low or high dose, single or two shots; 5 received placebo; per-sample allocation not given. Day 63 after the first injection of vaccine or placebo was the sampling time. Profiling relied on immunoSEQ multiplex PCR, and the TCRdb table lists in-frame clones only, not all of them. The sample lists more than 400,000 clones, about 90% occurring once. CDR1 is SGHDT, CDR2 YYEEEE, per germline. With 4 bases removed from V and 4 bases from J, the gap between germline ends came to 12 bases. This CDR3 has 13 residues. The V and J genes are TRBV5-6 and TRBJ2-7; the D gene is possibly TRBD2 (6 bases). The material sequenced was peripheral blood, taken in a trial of Ad26.COV2.S vaccine versus placebo. This clonotype was sampled from a person between 18 and 65 years old who received the Ad26.COV2.S COVID-19 vaccine or a placebo. The DNA for the CDR3 is TGTGCCAGCAGCGCGGGATGGCGTTACGAGCAGTACTTC. Protein product: CASSAGWRYEQYF.